The 2 T cell receptor beta chains below were found in one sample sequenced in a study of Ad26.COV2.S vaccination and SARS-CoV-2 variants. Treatment given: about 20 received Ad26.COV2.S at low or high dose, single or two shots; several received placebo; per-sample allocation not given. The study sampled participants on day 63 after the first vaccine or placebo injection. Sequencing used immunoSEQ multiplex PCR; TCRdb keeps in-frame clones, though not all of them. The sample carries roughly 400,000 clones, about 90% recorded once. The sequences come from peripheral blood, collected in a trial of Ad26.COV2.S vaccine versus placebo. All receptors derive from a person between 18 and 65 years old who received the Ad26.COV2.S COVID-19 vaccine or a placebo.

This clone has only a few counts. The chain joins TRBV9 to TRBJ2-7; D might be TRBD1 or TRBD2, each matching 7 bases. With 0 bases removed from V and 6 bases from J, the gap between germline ends came to 16 bases. There are 15 residues in the CDR3. Looked up from germline, CDR1 is SGDLS and CDR2 is YYNGEE. CDR3 protein: CASSVGEGAPGEQYF. DNA for the CDR3: TGTGCCAGCAGCGTAGGGGAGGGGGCTCCCGGCGAGCAGTACTTC. Filled out from reference TRBV9 and TRBJ2-7, the complete variable domain reads DSGVTQTPKHLITATGQRVTLRCSPRSGDLSVYWYQQSLDQGLQFLIQYYNGEERAKGNILERFSAQQFPDLHSELNLSSLELGDSALYFCASSVGEGAPGEQYFGPGTRLTVT.

Notes on this clone: Sequence at one end of the junction differs from germline and may be a read error. The chain employs TRBV7-7 and TRBJ2-7; D is undetermined. Per the germline V gene, CDR1 is SSHAT and CDR2 is FNYEAQ (reference sequence). The CDR3 totals 15 residues. The CDR3: CASSLGSGFSYEQYF. CDR3 bases: TGTGCTAGCAGCTTAGGGTCAGGCTTCTCCTACGAGCAGTACTTC.